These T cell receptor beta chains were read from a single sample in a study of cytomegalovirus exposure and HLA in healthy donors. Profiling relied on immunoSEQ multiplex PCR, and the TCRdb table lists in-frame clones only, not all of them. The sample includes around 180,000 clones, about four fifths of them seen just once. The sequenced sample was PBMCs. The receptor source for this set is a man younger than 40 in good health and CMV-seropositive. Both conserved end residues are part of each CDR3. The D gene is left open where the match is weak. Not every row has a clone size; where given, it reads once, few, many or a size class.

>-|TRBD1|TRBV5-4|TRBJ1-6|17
TGTGCCAGCAGCTTCCCGACTAACAGGGGGTATAATTCACCCCTCCACTTT
CASSFPTNRGYNSPLHF
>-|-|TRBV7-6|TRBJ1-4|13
TGTGCCAGCACCCGCGGGGCAAATGAAAAACTGTTTTTT
CASTRGANEKLFF
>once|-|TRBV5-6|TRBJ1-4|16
TGTGCCAGCAGCTTGGTTCAGGGCGCAACTAATGAAAAACTGTTTTTT
CASSLVQGATNEKLFF
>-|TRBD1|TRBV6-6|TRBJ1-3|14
TGTGCCAGCAGTAGGGACAGGGGGGGAAACACCATATATTTT
CASSRDRGGNTIYF
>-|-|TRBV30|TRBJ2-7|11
TGTGCCACCACAGGGTTCCACGAGCAGTACTTC
CATTGFHEQYF
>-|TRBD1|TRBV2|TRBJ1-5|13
TGTGCCAGCAGCGGACAGGGTGGGCAGCCCCAGCATTTT
CASSGQGGQPQHF
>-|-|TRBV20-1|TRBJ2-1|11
TGCAGTGCCCTCACTACCGAGGAGCAGTTCTTC
CSALTTEEQFF
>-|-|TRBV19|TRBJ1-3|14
TGTGCCAGTAGTATGGTGCGTTCGGGAAACACCATATATTTT
CASSMVRSGNTIYF
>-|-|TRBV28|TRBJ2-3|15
TGTGCCAGCAGTTTAGGCAGGTCGGACACAGATACGCAGTATTTT
CASSLGRSDTDTQYF
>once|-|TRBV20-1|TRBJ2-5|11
TGCAGGGTAGCGGACCAAGAGACCCAGTACTTC
CRVADQETQYF
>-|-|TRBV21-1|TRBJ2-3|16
TGTGCCAGCAGGGTACAGACTAGCGGGAATTTGGATACGCAGTATTTT
CASRVQTSGNLDTQYF
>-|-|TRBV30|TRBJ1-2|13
TGTGCCTGGAGTCGGAGCTCGAACTATGGCTACACCTTC
CAWSRSSNYGYTF
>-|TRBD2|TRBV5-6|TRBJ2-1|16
TGTGCCAGCAGCTTGGAGCTACTAGCGGGGTCAAATGAGCAGTTCTTC
CASSLELLAGSNEQFF
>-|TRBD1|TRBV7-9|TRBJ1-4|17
TGTGCCAGCAGTCTCTCTCTCACACAGGGGGCTAATGAAAAACTGTTTTTT
CASSLSLTQGANEKLFF
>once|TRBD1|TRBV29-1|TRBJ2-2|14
TGCAGCGTTAGGACAGGGACAAACACCGGGGAGCTGTTTTTT
CSVRTGTNTGELFF
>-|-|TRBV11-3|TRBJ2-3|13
TGTGCCAGCGGTCCAGGCCCCACAGATACGCAGTATTTT
CASGPGPTDTQYF
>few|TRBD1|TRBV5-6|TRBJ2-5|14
TGTGCCAGCAGCAGCAGGGGGTCCCTAGAGACCCAGTACTTC
CASSSRGSLETQYF
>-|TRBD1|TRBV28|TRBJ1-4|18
TGTGTCAGCAGTTCCTCCGGGACAGGGGTTGCAACTAATGAAAAACTGTTTTTT
CVSSSSGTGVATNEKLFF
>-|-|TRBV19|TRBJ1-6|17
TGTGCCAGTAGTATAGATGGCCAGGGTTTCTATAATTCACCCCTCCACTTT
CASSIDGQGFYNSPLHF
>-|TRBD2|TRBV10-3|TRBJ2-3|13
TGTGCCACCCGGGACTATTACACAGATACGCAGTATTTT
CATRDYYTDTQYF
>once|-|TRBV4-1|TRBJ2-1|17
TGCGCCAGCAGCCAAGGCTCGCTAGCGCCCAAAGGCAATGAGCAGTTCTTC
CASSQGSLAPKGNEQFF
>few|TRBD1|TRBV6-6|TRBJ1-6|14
TGTGCCAGCAGTTACTCGACAGGGGGTTCACCCCTCCACTTT
CASSYSTGGSPLHF
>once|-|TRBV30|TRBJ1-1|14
TGTGCCTGGACCCCTAGCCTGCGCGACACTGAAGCTTTCTTT
CAWTPSLRDTEAFF
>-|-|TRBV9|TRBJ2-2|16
TGTGCCAGCAGCGTAGACCAGCGGGCGACCACCGGGGAGCTGTTTTTT
CASSVDQRATTGELFF
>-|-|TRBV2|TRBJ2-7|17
TGTGCCAGCAGTGAAAACGGGGTAGCGGCCATAAACTACGAGCAGTACTTC
CASSENGVAAINYEQYF
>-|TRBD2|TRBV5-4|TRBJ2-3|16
TGTGCCAGCAGCGGGCGCGCGGGAGGGACGGCAGATACGCAGTATTTT
CASSGRAGGTADTQYF
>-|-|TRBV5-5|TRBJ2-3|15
TGTGCCAGCAGCTTGGAAGGGACAATCACAGATACGCAGTATTTT
CASSLEGTITDTQYF
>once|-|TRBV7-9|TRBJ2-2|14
TGTGCCAGCAGCCGTTTTTCTACGACCGGGGAGCTGTTTTTT
CASSRFSTTGELFF
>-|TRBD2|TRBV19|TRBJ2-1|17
TGTGCCAGTAGTGGTGGTAGCGGGAGGAGCTCCTACAATGAGCAGTTCTTC
CASSGGSGRSSYNEQFF
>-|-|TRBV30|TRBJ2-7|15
TGTGCCTGGAGTGTATGGGCGGGGGCCTCCTACGAGCAGTACTTC
CAWSVWAGASYEQYF
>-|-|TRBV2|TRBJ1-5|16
TGTGCCAGCAGTGGCGCGCAGGCCCCAAATAATCAGCCCCAGCATTTT
CASSGAQAPNNQPQHF
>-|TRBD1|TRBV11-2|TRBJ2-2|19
TGTGCCAGCAGCCAAGACAGGGTTCCCAAGTTCGCGAACACCGGGGAGCTGTTTTTT
CASSQDRVPKFANTGELFF
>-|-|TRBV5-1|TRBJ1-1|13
TGCGCCAGCGCGCTTCCTATGAACACTGAAGCTTTCTTT
CASALPMNTEAFF
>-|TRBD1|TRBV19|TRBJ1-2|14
TGTGCCAGTAGTATTGGTCAGGGGGCCTATGGCTACACCTTC
CASSIGQGAYGYTF
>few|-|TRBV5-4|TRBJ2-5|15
TGTGCCAGCAGCTTGCCGGGACAAGCGAAAGAGACCCAGTACTTC
CASSLPGQAKETQYF
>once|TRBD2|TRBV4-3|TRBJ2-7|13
TGCGCCAGCAGCCAAGTTCGGGGGGGCGAGCAGTACTTC
CASSQVRGGEQYF
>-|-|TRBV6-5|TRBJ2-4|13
TGTGCCAGCAGTCTACAGGGAAAAAACATTCAGTACTTC
CASSLQGKNIQYF
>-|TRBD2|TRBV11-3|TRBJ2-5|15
TGTGCCAGCAGCTCCCGGACTAGCGGACAAGAGACCCAGTACTTC
CASSSRTSGQETQYF
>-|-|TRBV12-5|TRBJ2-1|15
TGTGCTAGTGGCGTCGCCGGGACATCAAGGGGTGAGCAGTTCTTC
CASGVAGTSRGEQFF
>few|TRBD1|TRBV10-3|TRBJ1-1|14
TGTGCCATCAGTGAGTCGACAGGGAAAACTGAAGCTTTCTTT
CAISESTGKTEAFF
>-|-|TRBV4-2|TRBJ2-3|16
TGTGCCAGCAGCCCCTCACTGCAGGGATGGGCAGATACGCAGTATTTT
CASSPSLQGWADTQYF
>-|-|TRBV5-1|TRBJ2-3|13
TGCGCCAGCAGCTTGGCCGGGGTCAGTACGCAGTATTTT
CASSLAGVSTQYF
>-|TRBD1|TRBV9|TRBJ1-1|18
TGTGCCAGCAGCGGAAACACAGGGGGCCGGGGAGTGAACACTGAAGCTTTCTTT
CASSGNTGGRGVNTEAFF
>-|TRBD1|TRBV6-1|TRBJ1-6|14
TGTGCCAGCAGTCCGACAGGGGCTAATTCACCCCTCCACTTT
CASSPTGANSPLHF
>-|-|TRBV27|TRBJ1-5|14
TGTGCCAGCAGTTTCCGGCAGGGCAATCAGCCCCAGCATTTT
CASSFRQGNQPQHF
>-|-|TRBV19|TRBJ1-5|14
TGTGCCAGTAACCGGGGGGAGGGCAATCAGCCCCAGCATTTT
CASNRGEGNQPQHF
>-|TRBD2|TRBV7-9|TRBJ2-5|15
TGTGCCAGCAGCTTAACGGGGGGGTGGCAAGAGACCCAGTACTTC
CASSLTGGWQETQYF
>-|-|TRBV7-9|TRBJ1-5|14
TGTTCCAGCTTAGACAGCTATAGCAATCAGCCCCAGCATTTT
CSSLDSYSNQPQHF
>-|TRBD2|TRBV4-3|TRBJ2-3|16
TGCGCCAGCAGCCTTGGGACTAGCGGGGGGACAGATACGCAGTATTTT
CASSLGTSGGTDTQYF
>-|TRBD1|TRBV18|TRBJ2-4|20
TGTGCCAGCTCACTACACCGGGACAGGGTCCAAGTCCTAGCCAAAAACATTCAGTACTTC
CASSLHRDRVQVLAKNIQYF
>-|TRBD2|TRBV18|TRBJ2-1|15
TGTGCCAGCTCACCGGTGGCTAGCGGGAGCAATGAGCAGTTCTTC
CASSPVASGSNEQFF
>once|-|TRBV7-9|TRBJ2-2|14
TGTGCCAGCAGCTTGACTTATTCCACCGGGGAGCTGTTTTTT
CASSLTYSTGELFF
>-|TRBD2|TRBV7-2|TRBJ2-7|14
TGTGCCAGCAGTCCGACTAGCGGATCCTACGAGCAGTACTTC
CASSPTSGSYEQYF
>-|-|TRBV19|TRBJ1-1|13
TGTGCCAGTAGTGGGACACAAGGCACTGAAGCTTTCTTT
CASSGTQGTEAFF
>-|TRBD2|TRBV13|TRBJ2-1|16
TGTGCCAGCAGCGAGGCCCTTCCTAGCGGAAAAGGTGAGCAGTTCTTC
CASSEALPSGKGEQFF
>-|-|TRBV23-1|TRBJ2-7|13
TGCGCCAGCAGTCGGAGGGACGCCTACGAGCAGTACTTC
CASSRRDAYEQYF
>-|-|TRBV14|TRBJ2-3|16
TGTGCCAGCAGCCCTTTTCGGGGGGCAGGTACAGATACGCAGTATTTT
CASSPFRGAGTDTQYF
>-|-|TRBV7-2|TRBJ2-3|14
TGTGCCAGCAGCTTCACCCCCAGTGTGGATACGCAGTATTTT
CASSFTPSVDTQYF
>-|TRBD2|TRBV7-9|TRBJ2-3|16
TGTGCCAGCAGCCTGGGCAGTGGGGGGGTGGCAGATACGCAGTATTTT
CASSLGSGGVADTQYF